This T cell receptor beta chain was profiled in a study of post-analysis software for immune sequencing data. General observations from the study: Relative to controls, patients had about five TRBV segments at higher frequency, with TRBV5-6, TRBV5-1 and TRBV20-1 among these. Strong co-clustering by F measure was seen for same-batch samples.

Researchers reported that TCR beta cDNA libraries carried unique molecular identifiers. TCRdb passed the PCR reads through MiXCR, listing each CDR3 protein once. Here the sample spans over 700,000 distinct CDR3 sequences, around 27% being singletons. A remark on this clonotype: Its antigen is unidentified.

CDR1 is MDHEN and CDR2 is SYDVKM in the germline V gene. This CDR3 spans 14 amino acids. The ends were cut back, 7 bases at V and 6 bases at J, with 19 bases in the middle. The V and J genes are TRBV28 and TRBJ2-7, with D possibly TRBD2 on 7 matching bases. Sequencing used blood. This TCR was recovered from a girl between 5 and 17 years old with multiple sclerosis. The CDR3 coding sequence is TGTGCCAGCATCCCTGTTGCGGGGGCGGGCGAGCAGTACTTC. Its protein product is CASIPVAGAGEQYF.